The entry that follows covers one T cell receptor beta chain sequence. The sample originates from a study of blood T cell repertoires in COVID-19. Study context: Samples came from the United States, Italy and Spain, spanning acute and convalescent COVID-19. T cells, B-cell-depleted T cells, or PBMCs supplied cDNA or gDNA.

CDR3 length: 15 amino acids. The germline CDR1 and CDR2 sequences are SGHVS and FNYEAQ. Trimming removed 1 base from V and 7 bases from J; junction bases left unmatched: 4. Original methodology: From reference gene primer amplification, estimates of nucleated cell counts were derived. Only in-frame clones appear in the TCRdb table, and some are missing; sequencing was by immunoSEQ multiplex PCR. Clone size and V and J calls were adopted from that table, with D and trimming inferred from the DNA. Of roughly 54,000 clones listed, 85% to 90% are singletons. The specimen sequenced was peripheral blood. This TCR was recovered from a human donor in a cohort sampled during active COVID-19. This rearrangement joins TRBV7-6 to TRBJ2-1; 10 positions agree with TRBD2. CDR3 nucleotide sequence: TGTGCCAGCAGCTTAGAAGCGGGAGGGCTGAATGAGCAGTTCTTC. Translating gives CASSLEAGGLNEQFF.